This T cell receptor (beta chain) was sequenced in a study of blood T cells in healthy people across ages. Overall study findings and caveats: Both higher diversity and more naive CD4+ cells marked long-lived donors when set against aged donors. TCR beta diversity was tightly associated with the proportion of naive T cells.

As regards this clonotype: Its antigen is currently unknown.

This CDR3 has 16 residues. Trimming removed 5 bases at V and 8 bases at J, with 22 bases between. Germline V lookup: CDR1 LGHNA, CDR2 YSLEER. A second about 7 to 12 cycle PCR used barcoded and J-beta primers. Sequencing yielded, for each sample, at least 3 million paired-end reads carrying CDR3. MiXCR was run by TCRdb on the 5' RACE reads, yielding one entry per CDR3 protein. Altogether around 1,100,000 distinct CDR3 sequences are present, around two fifths being singletons, with the ten largest covering over 10%. This sequence joins TRBV4-3 and TRBJ2-1, with D perhaps TRBD2 (6 bases). Sequences were obtained from blood. The sequence derives from a man aged 18-30 years in good health. This CDR3 is CASSKGDSGARDEQFF. In nucleotides, the CDR3 is TGCGCCAGCAGCAAGGGAGATAGCGGCGCTCGAGATGAGCAGTTCTTC.